These 12 T cell receptor beta chains came from one sample sequenced in a study of identical twins. TCRdb independently ran MiXCR on the 5' RACE reads; one entry per CDR3 protein. The data contain some 440,000 distinct CDR3 sequences, approximately 25% of them singletons. This sample was also put to use in a study of T cells expressing NK-cell markers.

Sample: CD4+ T cells sorted from blood. Every receptor here comes from a woman aged 18 to 35 in good health.

This clonotype was found a few times. The chain combines TRBV6-5 with TRBJ1-1; D remains unclear. V lost 2 bases to trimming and J lost 0 bases, with 10 bases between them. The CDR3 runs 15 residues. Germline values: CDR1 MNHEY, CDR2 SVGAGI. In DNA form, the CDR3 reads TGTGCCAGCAGTTACGTACGGCTGATGAACACTGAAGCTTTCTTT. Translation gives CASSYVRLMNTEAFF.

This CDR3 is CASSQGRGGLTNTGELFF. The CDR3 DNA follows: TGTGCCAGCAGCCAAGGAAGAGGCGGACTCACGAACACCGGGGAGCTGTTTTTT. The chain uses TRBV3-1 and TRBJ2-2; TRBD2 might be the D (5 bases). CDR1 is LGHDT, CDR2 YNNKEL, per germline (reference sequence). The CDR3 has 18 amino acids. Trimming left V 1 base short and J 0 bases short, with 15 bases between.

This clonotype occurred a few times. The V gene is TRBV14, the J gene TRBJ1-1; D not certain. CDR1 SGHDN and CDR2 FVKESK come from the germline V gene. V lost 3 bases to trimming and J lost 6 bases, with 5 bases between them. The CDR3 totals 11 residues. CDR3 nucleotide sequence: TGTGCCAGCAGCCACGGCGCTGAAGCTTTCTTT. It yields the protein CASSHGAEAFF.

This sequence joins TRBV6-5 and TRBJ1-1; D possibly corresponds to TRBD1 (6 bases). Germline values: CDR1 MNHEY, CDR2 SVGAGI. Trimming left V 4 bases short and J 2 bases short, with 14 bases between. The CDR3 length is 15 residues. For the CDR3, the DNA is TGTGCCAGCAGTTCCTCGGGGGGGCGAAACACTGAAGCTTTCTTT. Translating gives CASSSSGGRNTEAFF.

This clonotype occurred a few times. The V call is TRBV6-1, the J call TRBJ2-1, with 10 bases aligning to TRBD1. J was trimmed by 8 bases and V by 5 bases; bases with no gene match: 6. Germline lookup yields CDR1 MNHNS and CDR2 SASEGT. The CDR3 consists of 14 residues. The CDR3 region is CASSLRDRGDEQFF. As DNA, the CDR3 is TGTGCCAGCAGTCTCCGGGACAGGGGCGATGAGCAGTTCTTC.

The chain is built from TRBV20-1 and TRBJ2-1; 9 positions match TRBD2. The germline V gene encodes CDR1 DFQATT and CDR2 SNEGSKA (reference sequence). V trimming: 6 bases; J trimming: 3 bases; junction bases outside the gene matches: 9. The CDR3 contains 15 residues. The DNA of the CDR3 is TGCAGTGCCCCCCATAGCGGGAGTGTCTACAATGAGCAGTTCTTC. Its protein product is CSAPHSGSVYNEQFF.

The V and J genes are TRBV20-1 and TRBJ1-2; D unresolved. Germline V gene sequence: CDR1 DFQATT, CDR2 SNEGSKA (reference sequence). The CDR3 length is 13 residues. V shed 3 bases and J shed 4 bases, with 12 bases lying between them. The CDR3: CSARESGSYGYTF. CDR3 coding DNA: TGCAGTGCTAGGGAGTCCGGGTCCTATGGCTACACCTTC.

The V call is TRBV25-1, the J call TRBJ1-5; D might be TRBD1 (5 bases). The CDR3 contains 13 residues. Trimming took off 2 bases at V and 5 bases at J, with 7 bases between the two ends. Germline V gene data show CDR1 as MGHDK and CDR2 as SYGVNS. The CDR3 spells CASSEQGYQPQHF. The CDR3 region has the DNA TGTGCCAGCAGTGAACAGGGATATCAGCCCCAGCATTTT.

This clonotype was observed a handful of times. CDR3 sequence reads: CASSPRTISTDTQYF. The CDR3 DNA reads TGTGCCAGCTCACCACGGACAATTAGCACAGATACGCAGTATTTT. The chain carries TRBV18 and TRBJ2-3; D might be TRBD1 (5 bases). Germline CDR1 KGHSH, CDR2 LQKENI. This CDR3 is 15 amino acids long. The germline V and J ends were trimmed by 1 base and 0 bases, with 8 bases remaining between them.

J is TRBJ2-7 and V is TRBV30; D unclear. The V and J ends lost 2 bases and 2 bases respectively, with 10 bases between them. The CDR3 sequence is 13 residues long. CDR1 and CDR2 from the germline V gene are GTSNPN and SVGIG (reference sequence). The CDR3 DNA is TGTGCCTGGAGTCAAACAGCTGCCTACGAGCAGTACTTC. Translated, it gives CAWSQTAAYEQYF.

About this clonotype: Just one base apart from a much larger clone, this may be a read error. The chain is built from TRBV12-3 or TRBV12-4 and TRBJ2-5; no firm D call. There are 12 residues in the CDR3. The CDR3 sequence: CASSFRSETRYF. The CDR3, as DNA: TGTGCCAGCAGTTTCCGTTCGGAGACCCGGTACTTC.

The CDR3, as DNA: TGTGCCAGCAGCGTGACGGGAAATCAGCCCCAGCATTTT. Translated, it gives CASSVTGNQPQHF. V and J are TRBV9 and TRBJ1-5; D uncertain. The germline V and J ends were trimmed by 2 bases and 4 bases, with 7 bases remaining between them. From germline, CDR1 is SGDLS and CDR2 YYNGEE. This CDR3 has 13 amino acids.